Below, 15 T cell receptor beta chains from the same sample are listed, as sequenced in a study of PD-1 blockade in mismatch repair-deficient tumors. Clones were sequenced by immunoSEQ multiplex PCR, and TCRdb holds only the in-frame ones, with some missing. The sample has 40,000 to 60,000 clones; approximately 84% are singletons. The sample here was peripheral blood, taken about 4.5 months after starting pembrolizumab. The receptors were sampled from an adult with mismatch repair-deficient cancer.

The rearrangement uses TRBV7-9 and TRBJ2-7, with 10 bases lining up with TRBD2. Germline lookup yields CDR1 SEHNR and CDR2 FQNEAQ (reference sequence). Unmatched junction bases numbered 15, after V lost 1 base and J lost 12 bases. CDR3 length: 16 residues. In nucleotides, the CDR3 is TGTGCCAGCAGCTTAGAAGAGTTCCTAGCGGGAGTCCCAGGGTACTTC. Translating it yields CASSLEEFLAGVPGYF.

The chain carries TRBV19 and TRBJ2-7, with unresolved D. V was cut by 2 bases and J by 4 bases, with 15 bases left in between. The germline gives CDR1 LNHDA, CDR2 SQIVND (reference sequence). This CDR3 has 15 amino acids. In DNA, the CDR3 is TGTGCCAGTAGTATAACTGGCGAGATCGGTTACGAGCAGTACTTC. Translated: CASSITGEIGYEQYF.

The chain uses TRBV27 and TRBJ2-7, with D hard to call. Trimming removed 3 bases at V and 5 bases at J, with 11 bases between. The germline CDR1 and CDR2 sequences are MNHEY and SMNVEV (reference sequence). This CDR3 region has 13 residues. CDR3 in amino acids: CASSFARTNEQYF. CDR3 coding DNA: TGTGCCAGCAGTTTTGCGAGGACGAACGAGCAGTACTTC.

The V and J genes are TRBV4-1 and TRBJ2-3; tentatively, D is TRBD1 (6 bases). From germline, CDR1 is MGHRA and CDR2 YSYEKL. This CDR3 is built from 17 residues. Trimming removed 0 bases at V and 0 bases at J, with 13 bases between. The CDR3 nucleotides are TGCGCCAGCAGCCAAGAAGGTGGGGACATCAGCACAGATACGCAGTATTTT. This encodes CASSQEGGDISTDTQYF.

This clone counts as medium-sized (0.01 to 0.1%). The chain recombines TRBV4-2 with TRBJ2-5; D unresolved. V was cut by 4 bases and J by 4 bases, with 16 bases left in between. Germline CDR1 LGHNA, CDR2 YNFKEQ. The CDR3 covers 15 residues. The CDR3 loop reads CASSPPGAAGETQYF. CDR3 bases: TGTGCCAGCAGCCCTCCAGGAGCAGCAGGAGAGACCCAGTACTTC.

CDR3 in amino acids: CASSRWGAQTNNEQFF. The CDR3, as DNA: TGTGCCAGCAGCCGTTGGGGGGCACAGACTAACAATGAGCAGTTCTTC. V is TRBV5-4 and J is TRBJ2-1; either TRBD1 or TRBD2 may supply D (6 bases each). CDR1 and CDR2 from the germline V gene are SGHNT and YYREEE (reference sequence). CDR3 length equals 16 residues. The V end was cut by 4 bases, the J end by 5 bases, with 19 bases between.

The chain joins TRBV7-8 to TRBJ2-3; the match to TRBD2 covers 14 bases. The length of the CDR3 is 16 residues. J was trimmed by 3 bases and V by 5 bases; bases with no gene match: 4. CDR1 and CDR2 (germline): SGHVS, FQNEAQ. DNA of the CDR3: TGTGCCAGCAGCCCTAGGACTAGCGGGAGGACAGATACGCAGTATTTT. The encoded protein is CASSPRTSGRTDTQYF.

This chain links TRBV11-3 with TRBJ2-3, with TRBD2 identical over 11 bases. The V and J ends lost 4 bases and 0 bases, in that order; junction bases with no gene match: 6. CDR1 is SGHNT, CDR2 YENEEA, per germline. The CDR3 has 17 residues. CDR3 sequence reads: CASSWGTSGSSTDTQYF. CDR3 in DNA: TGTGCCAGCAGCTGGGGGACTAGCGGTTCTAGCACAGATACGCAGTATTTT.

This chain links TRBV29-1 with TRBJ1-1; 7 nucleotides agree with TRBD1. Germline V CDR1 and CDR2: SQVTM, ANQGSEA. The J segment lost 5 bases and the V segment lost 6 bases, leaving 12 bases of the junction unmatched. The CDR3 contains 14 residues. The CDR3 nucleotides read TGCAGCGTACAGGGGTTGTTTAAGGAAACTGAAGCTTTCTTT. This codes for CSVQGLFKETEAFF.

As DNA, the CDR3 is TGTGCCAGCAGCAATCCCGGGAGAGATACGCAGTATTTT. Translating it yields CASSNPGRDTQYF. The rearrangement joins TRBV7-6 to TRBJ2-3; D possibly corresponds to TRBD2 (6 bases). Trimming stripped 5 bases from V and 5 bases from J, with 11 bases between. Germline-derived CDR1 and CDR2 are SGHVS and FNYEAQ. The length of the CDR3 is 13 residues.

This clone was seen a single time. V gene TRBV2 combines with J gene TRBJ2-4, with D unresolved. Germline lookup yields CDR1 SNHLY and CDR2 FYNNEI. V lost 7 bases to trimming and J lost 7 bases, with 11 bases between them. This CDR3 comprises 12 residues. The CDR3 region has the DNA TGTGCCAGCATAGGGTTGTGGAACATTCAGTACTTC. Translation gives CASIGLWNIQYF.

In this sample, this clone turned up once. CDR3 sequence reads: CASSILIAAGSAGEQFF. The CDR3 DNA follows: TGCGCCAGCAGCATTCTAATAGCGGCCGGGTCCGCGGGAGAGCAGTTCTTC. The chain carries TRBV5-1 and TRBJ2-1; weak D call: TRBD2 (6 bases). V lost 4 bases to trimming and J lost 10 bases, with 27 bases between them. This CDR3 contains 17 residues. The germline V gene encodes CDR1 SGHRS and CDR2 YFSETQ.

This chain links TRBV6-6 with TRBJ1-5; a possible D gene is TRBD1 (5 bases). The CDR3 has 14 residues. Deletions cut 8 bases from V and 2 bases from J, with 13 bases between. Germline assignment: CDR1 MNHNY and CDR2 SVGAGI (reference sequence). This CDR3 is CASWTGLGNQPQHF. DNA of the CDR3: TGTGCCAGCTGGACGGGGCTGGGCAATCAGCCCCAGCATTTT.

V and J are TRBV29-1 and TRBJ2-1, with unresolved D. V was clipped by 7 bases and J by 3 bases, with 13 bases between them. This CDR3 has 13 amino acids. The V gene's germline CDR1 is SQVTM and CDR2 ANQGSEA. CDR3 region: CSADISDYNEQFF. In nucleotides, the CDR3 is TGCAGCGCCGACATATCGGACTACAATGAGCAGTTCTTC.

The CDR3 nucleotides are TGCAGCGTTGAACTTCGAGGGGGGGTGGGCACTGAAGCTTTCTTT. As protein: CSVELRGGVGTEAFF. The J gene is TRBJ1-1, the V gene TRBV29-1; the D gene is possibly TRBD1 (6 bases). This CDR3 has 15 residues. The V gene lost 2 bases and the J gene lost 4 bases, with 17 bases spanning the gap. The germline V gene encodes CDR1 SQVTM and CDR2 ANQGSEA.